Listed below are T cell receptor beta chains from one sample, sequenced in a study of regulatory T cells in long-lasting Graves disease. MiXCR was run by TCRdb on the multiplex PCR reads, yielding one entry per CDR3 protein. The sample consists of fewer than 450,000 distinct CDR3 sequences, around 21% of them appearing once. This specimen was peripheral blood mononuclear cells (PBMCs), taken when the disease was refractory, from a patient treated with antithyroid drugs. The receptor source for this set is a female donor with Graves disease. Each CDR3 is given with its conserved first and last residue. The D gene is left open where the match is weak. Rows may omit the clone size; those that give it use once, few, many or a size class.

clone_size,v_call,j_call,d_call,cdr3_aa,cdr3_nt
-,TRBV29-1,TRBJ2-7,TRBD1,CSVEAATGTYEQYF,TGCAGCGTTGAAGCGGCGACAGGGACCTACGAGCAGTACTTC
-,TRBV2,TRBJ2-3,-,CASRDSGDFTDTQYF,TGTGCCAGCAGGGACTCCGGGGACTTCACAGATACGCAGTATTTT
-,TRBV6-1,TRBJ2-2,TRBD2,CASRWTSGSAGELFF,TGTGCCAGCAGATGGACTAGCGGGAGTGCCGGGGAGCTGTTTTTT
many,TRBV27,TRBJ1-1,TRBD1,CASSPRTGITEAFF,TGTGCCAGCAGTCCGAGGACAGGAATCACTGAAGCTTTCTTT
-,TRBV15,TRBJ2-1,TRBD2,CATSSSGGHNEQFF,TGTGCCACCAGCAGTTCGGGAGGACACAATGAGCAGTTCTTC
-,TRBV4-3,TRBJ1-2,-,CASSPRQPSNYGYTF,TGCGCCAGCAGCCCCCGACAGCCCTCTAACTATGGCTACACCTTC
-,TRBV6-1,TRBJ2-7,-,CASQTGSETTNSYEQYF,TGTGCCAGCCAAACAGGCTCCGAGACTACCAACTCCTACGAGCAGTACTTC
many,TRBV27,TRBJ1-1,TRBD1,CASSWDRGAAEAFF,TGTGCCAGCAGCTGGGACAGGGGGGCTGCTGAAGCTTTCTTT
many,TRBV28,TRBJ2-5,-,CASSFGDSLMSHF,TGTGCCAGCAGTTTTGGAGACTCCTTAATGTCGCACTTC
-,TRBV3-1,TRBJ2-7,-,CASSQDLGGEQYF,TGTGCCAGCAGCCAAGATTTGGGGGGCGAGCAGTACTTC
many,TRBV3-1,TRBJ1-2,TRBD1,CASSQDLGQAYGYTF,TGTGCCAGCAGCCAAGATTTGGGACAGGCCTATGGCTACACCTTC
few,TRBV20-1,TRBJ1-2,TRBD1,CSATGQGATNYGYTF,TGCAGTGCTACGGGACAGGGGGCCACTAACTATGGCTACACCTTC
few,TRBV11-1,TRBJ1-1,-,CASSGGGGYTEAFF,TGTGCCAGCAGCGGAGGGGGTGGCTACACTGAAGCTTTCTTT
many,TRBV7-9,TRBJ2-5,-,CASSPSGSIQETQYF,TGTGCCAGCAGTCCGTCGGGATCTATCCAAGAGACCCAGTACTTC
-,TRBV30,TRBJ1-4,TRBD1,CAWSRSRGPNEKLFF,TGTGCCTGGAGTAGGTCCAGGGGGCCTAATGAAAAACTGTTTTTT
-,TRBV19,TRBJ1-2,-,CASSRQKTSHGYTF,TGTGCCAGTAGTCGACAGAAGACCTCCCATGGCTACACCTTC
many,TRBV7-2,TRBJ1-4,-,CASSLPGGGANEKLFF,TGTGCCAGCAGCTTACCAGGCGGGGGTGCTAATGAAAAACTGTTTTTT
-,TRBV24-1,TRBJ1-5,-,CATSGSLSNQPQHF,TGTGCCACCAGTGGAAGTCTTAGCAATCAGCCCCAGCATTTT
-,TRBV20-1,TRBJ1-1,-,CSARVLIMNTEAFF,TGCAGTGCTAGAGTTCTTATAATGAACACTGAAGCTTTCTTT
few,TRBV7-2,TRBJ2-1,TRBD2,CASSLAAGGPYNEQFF,TGTGCCAGCAGCTTAGCCGCGGGAGGGCCTTACAATGAGCAGTTCTTC
many,TRBV5-1,TRBJ1-1,TRBD1,CASSLDPGGTEAFF,TGCGCCAGCAGCTTGGACCCAGGGGGCACTGAAGCTTTCTTT
-,TRBV7-9,TRBJ2-3,-,CASRGGHLITDTQYF,TGTGCCAGCCGCGGAGGACATTTGATCACAGATACGCAGTATTTT
few,TRBV12-5,TRBJ1-2,TRBD1,CASGLAGTGYGYTF,TGTGCTAGTGGTTTGGCCGGGACAGGGTATGGCTACACCTTC
few,TRBV6-1,TRBJ2-4,TRBD1,CASKRGTVDIQYF,TGTGCCAGCAAAAGGGGGACAGTTGACATTCAGTACTTC
few,TRBV7-9,TRBJ2-3,-,CASNGLSDTQYF,TGTGCCAGCAACGGACTATCAGATACGCAGTATTTT
few,TRBV7-2,TRBJ2-7,-,CASSWYWTDLSSYEQYF,TGTGCCAGCAGCTGGTATTGGACAGACCTCAGCTCCTACGAGCAGTACTTC
-,TRBV20-1,TRBJ1-2,-,CSARDPDRSASGYGYTF,TGCAGTGCTAGAGATCCGGACAGATCAGCCTCTGGCTATGGCTACACCTTC
-,TRBV20-1,TRBJ2-1,-,CSASGSGSSYNEQFF,TGCAGTGCTAGCGGGTCAGGAAGCTCCTACAATGAGCAGTTCTTC
few,TRBV20-1,TRBJ2-7,TRBD1,CSARDIGQGYEQYF,TGCAGTGCTAGGGACATAGGACAGGGCTACGAGCAGTACTTC
-,TRBV5-1,TRBJ1-1,-,CASSSGGAAWSTEAFF,TGCGCCAGCAGCTCTGGGGGGGCGGCATGGAGCACTGAAGCTTTCTTT
-,TRBV29-1,TRBJ2-1,-,CSVPHFEGLSYNEQFF,TGCAGCGTTCCTCACTTTGAGGGCCTCTCCTACAATGAGCAGTTCTTC
few,TRBV28,TRBJ2-2,TRBD2,CASSFWASGVNTGELFF,TGTGCCAGCAGTTTCTGGGCTAGCGGGGTAAACACCGGGGAGCTGTTTTTT